This TCR beta chain is from a study of T cell changes during pregnancy in multiple sclerosis (dated by TCRdb to between 2019 and 2020). Background on the whole study: The study examined how the T cell repertoire changed over the course of pregnancy in women with multiple sclerosis.

The germline V gene supplies CDR1 KGHSH and CDR2 LQKENI. Trimming accounts for 4 bases at V and 3 bases at J, while the number of junction bases matched to no gene is 9. Measured from the cysteine to the phenylalanine, the CDR3 is 15 residues long. Of all the DNA, just the CDR3 is kept, 45 bases in frame from base 1. Details on this clone: The antigen it binds to is not known. It has no much larger one-base neighbor in the sample; base qualities were not kept.

Library preparation employed the immunoSEQ multiplex PCR assay. Drawn from immuneACCESS, this table holds only the in-frame rearrangements with V and J called that TCRdb kept. Clones are partly lost; checked studies trace under half to an unresolved V gene and leave the rest unexplained. This sample gives about 36,000 clones in total; approximately 92% of them show up just once. The ten largest clonotypes hold about 1.3% of the sample. Material: PBMCs (not recorded whether the cells were cultured). The source is a female donor with multiple sclerosis, enrolled in a pregnancy study. The chain uses TRBV18 and TRBJ2-7, with 7 bases in between that match TRBD1. CDR3 region: CASSLRQGTLYEQYF. The bases are TGTGCCAGCTCACTCCGACAGGGCACCCTCTACGAGCAGTACTTC. Full variable domain (CDR3 extended with the reference TRBV18 and TRBJ2-7 proteins): NAGVMQNPRHLVRRRGQEARLRCSPMKGHSHVYWYRQLPEEGLKFMVYLQKENIIDESGMPKERFSAEFPKEGPSILRIQQVVRGDSAAYFCASSLRQGTLYEQYFGPGTRLTVT.